The 26 T cell receptor beta chains below come from one sample, sequenced in a study of circulating and synovial CD4+ cells in juvenile arthritis (dated by TCRdb to between 2012 and 2015). Library creation used the immunoSEQ multiplex PCR assay. TCRdb took this table from immuneACCESS and kept in-frame rearrangements with V and J called. Such tables lack part of the clones; where checked against another copy, unresolved V genes explain under half of the gap, and the rest is unexplained. Counted in this sample were around 31,000 clones; just under 97% of them appeared once. In total, the top ten clones hold 0.15% to 0.2% of the sample. The sequencing sample was made of CD4+ T cells from blood. These receptors were taken from a human donor with juvenile idiopathic arthritis.

The J gene is TRBJ2-5, the V gene TRBV2; TRBD2 matches at 7 bases. The J call may not be correct, given that the DNA end is closer to TRBJ2-7. Per the germline V gene, CDR1 is SNHLY and CDR2 is FYNNEI. The CDR3 length is 13 residues. The CDR3 bases are TGTGCCAGCAAGGTCGGTAGCGGGTACGAGCAGTACTTC. Its translation is CASKVGSGYEQYF.

This clone occurred once. V is TRBV28 and J is TRBJ1-5; maybe TRBD1 (5 bases). The CDR3 loop spans 15 amino acids. Trimming stripped 6 bases from V and 4 bases from J, with 16 bases between. Germline CDR1 and CDR2: MDHEN and SYDVKM. This CDR3 is CASSGAGIGNQPQHF. The CDR3, as DNA: TGTGCCAGCAGCGGGGCGGGGATAGGTAATCAGCCCCAGCATTTT.

This chain links TRBV5-6 with TRBJ2-7; 9 nucleotides match TRBD1. The J segment lost 0 bases and the V segment lost 4 bases, leaving 8 bases of the junction unmatched. Germline values: CDR1 SGHDT, CDR2 YYEEEE. This CDR3 is 16 amino acids long. CDR3 sequence (DNA): TGTGCCAGCAGCCCGGGACAGGGAAGGAGCTCCTACGAGCAGTACTTC. It translates to CASSPGQGRSSYEQYF.

The chain is built from TRBV28 and TRBJ1-4, with D unresolved. V lost 3 bases and J 6 bases, leaving 8 bases between the germline ends. The germline CDR1 and CDR2 sequences are MDHEN and SYDVKM. The CDR3 sequence is 13 residues long. CDR3 amino acids: CASSFTGHEKLFF. DNA of the CDR3: TGTGCCAGCAGTTTCACGGGTCATGAAAAACTGTTTTTT.

This clone was observed once. The chain links TRBV11-1 to TRBJ1-1, with D hard to call. CDR1 SGHAT and CDR2 FQDESV come from the germline V gene (reference sequence). V was shortened by 3 bases and J by 4 bases, with 12 bases between the two germline ends. This CDR3 is 14 amino acids long. CDR3 region: CASSFTRAITEAFF. CDR3 coding DNA: TGTGCCAGCAGCTTTACCCGTGCGATCACTGAAGCTTTCTTT.

V usage is TRBV2 and J usage is TRBJ2-1; 11 positions match TRBD2. The CDR3 has 14 residues. Looked up from germline, CDR1 is SNHLY and CDR2 is FYNNEI. With V trimmed by 6 bases and J by 7 bases, 5 bases remained unmatched. This CDR3 is CASRGTSGRNEQFF. In nucleotides, the CDR3 is TGTGCCAGCAGAGGAACTAGCGGGAGAAATGAGCAGTTCTTC.

V and J are TRBV7-9 and TRBJ2-7, with TRBD2 identical over 16 bases. Trimming at V came to 5 bases and at J to 6 bases, leaving 10 bases not matched to a gene. Germline assignment: CDR1 SEHNR and CDR2 FQNEAQ (reference sequence). The CDR3 contains 17 residues. In DNA form, the CDR3 reads TGTGCCAGCAGCGGGGGACTAGCGGGGGGGCGGTACTCCGAGCAGTACTTC. Translation gives CASSGGLAGGRYSEQYF. The variable domain in full, completed from reference TRBV7-9 and TRBJ2-7, reads DTGVSQNPRHKITKRGQNVTFRCDPISEHNRLYWYRQTLGQGPEFLTYFQNEAQLEKSRLLSDRFSAERPKGSFSTLEIQRTEQGDSAMYLCASSGGLAGGRYSEQYFGPGTRLTVT.

The chain is built from TRBV6-5 and TRBJ2-3; no reliable D call. Germline V gene lookup returns CDR1 MNHEY and CDR2 SVGAGI. The germline V and J ends were trimmed by 2 bases and 10 bases, with 16 bases remaining between them. This CDR3 spans 14 amino acids. This CDR3 reads CASSYGPNGAAQYF. The CDR3 DNA sequence: TGTGCCAGCAGTTACGGTCCGAACGGCGCGGCGCAGTATTTT.

The rearrangement uses TRBV6-1 and TRBJ2-5; 8 bases line up with TRBD1. Germline assignment: CDR1 MNHNS and CDR2 SASEGT. This CDR3 is 14 amino acids long. Trimming removed 6 bases from V and 5 bases from J; junction bases left unmatched: 8. The CDR3 loop is CASRVQGVYETQYF. The CDR3, as DNA: TGTGCCAGCAGAGTACAGGGGGTATACGAGACCCAGTACTTC.

The gene calls are TRBV2 and TRBJ2-1; 10 bases are shared with TRBD2. CDR3 length: 14 amino acids. V shed 6 bases and J 5 bases; nucleotides not matched to a gene: 4. CDR1 is SNHLY, CDR2 FYNNEI, per germline. The CDR3 DNA reads TGTGCCAGCAGGCGGACTAGCGGTCACAATGAGCAGTTCTTC. As protein: CASRRTSGHNEQFF.

For the CDR3, the DNA is TGTGCCAGCAGTGACCCGAGACTAGTTCCCAATGAGCAGTTCTTC. Its translation: CASSDPRLVPNEQFF. This chain links TRBV6-1 with TRBJ2-1; a weak D match, TRBD2 (6 bases). Germline CDR1 and CDR2: MNHNS and SASEGT. The CDR3 runs to 15 residues. Between the trimmed V and J ends, which lost 3 bases and 6 bases, there was a span of 15 bases.

Comment on this clone: The same CDR3 can be traced to other DNA sequences in this sample. The chain combines TRBV21-1 with TRBJ2-2; TRBD2 is the table's D call and was not checked against the DNA. TRBV21-1 is shown as a pseudogene. This CDR3 region has 16 residues. In nucleotides, the CDR3 is TGTGCCAGCAGCCCACCTGGGGGGGTTACGGGTGGGGGGCTGTTTTTT. Translated: CASSPPGGVTGGGLFF.

This chain links TRBV4-1 with TRBJ2-5, with a tentative D call TRBD1 (5 bases). The end of the DNA aligns better with TRBJ2-7, so the J call may be wrong. This CDR3 is built from 14 residues. The V gene's germline CDR1 is MGHRA and CDR2 YSYEKL. CDR3 sequence reads: CASSQDRRVGEQYF. CDR3 coding DNA: TGCGCCAGCAGCCAAGATCGCAGGGTTGGCGAGCAGTACTTC.

There are a few counts of this clone. The V gene is TRBV28, the J gene TRBJ1-4; a possible D gene is TRBD1 (6 bases). Per germline, CDR1 MDHEN and CDR2 SYDVKM. Trimming removed 4 bases from V and 8 bases from J, with 14 bases in between. CDR3 size: 14 residues. This CDR3 reads CASSSPGGSEKLFF. As DNA, the CDR3 is TGTGCCAGCAGTTCCCCGGGGGGCTCCGAAAAACTGTTTTTT.

This chain connects TRBV6-1 to TRBJ1-2, with 10 bases fitting TRBD1. The CDR3 sequence is 18 residues long. Germline values: CDR1 MNHNS, CDR2 SASEGT. J was trimmed by 4 bases and V by 3 bases; bases with no gene match: 14. CDR3 nucleotides: TGTGCCAGCAGTGAGTCAAATGCCGACAGGGGGCGAGGCTATGGCTACACCTTC. Its translation: CASSESNADRGRGYGYTF.

The chain carries TRBV6-5 and TRBJ2-3; D is undetermined. The germline V and J ends were trimmed by 4 bases and 4 bases, with 3 bases remaining between them. This CDR3 has 11 residues. CDR1 is MNHEY and CDR2 is SVGAGI in the germline V gene. Here the CDR3 DNA reads TGTGCCAGCAGTTCCTCAGATACGCAGTATTTT. Its protein is CASSSSDTQYF.

The chain couples TRBV2 to TRBJ1-1; D possibly corresponds to TRBD1 (5 bases). Trimming took 4 bases from V and 6 from J, leaving 12 bases between them. This CDR3 contains 13 residues. The germline V gene has CDR1 SNHLY and CDR2 FYNNEI. In DNA, the CDR3 is TGTGCCAGCAGTGGTCCCAGGGTCTCTGAAGCTTTCTTT. This sequence encodes CASSGPRVSEAFF.

The genes are TRBV7-6 and TRBJ1-3; 10 nucleotides align to TRBD1. This CDR3 spans 18 amino acids. Per germline, CDR1 SGHVS and CDR2 FNYEAQ. The J segment lost 1 base and the V segment lost 5 bases, leaving 11 bases of the junction unmatched. CDR3 region: CASSPRRGQGSSGNTIYF. CDR3 nucleotide sequence: TGTGCCAGCAGCCCTCGCCGGGGACAGGGGTCTTCTGGAAACACCATATATTTT.

This chain links TRBV30 with TRBJ2-2; 10 bases fit TRBD1. V was clipped by 5 bases and J by 3 bases; unmatched bases: 3. CDR1 is GTSNPN, CDR2 SVGIG, per germline (reference sequence). This CDR3 is built from 14 residues. CDR3 loop: CAWDRGQDTGELFF. The CDR3 coding sequence is TGTGCCTGGGACAGGGGGCAGGACACCGGGGAGCTGTTTTTT.

The chain combines TRBV6-6 with TRBJ2-7; tentative D call: TRBD2 (6 bases). This CDR3 has 16 amino acids. Germline V gene data show CDR1 as MNHNY and CDR2 as SVGAGI (reference sequence). Deletions cut 0 bases from V and 0 bases from J, with 12 bases between. In DNA, the CDR3 is TGTGCCAGCAGTTACTCGACGGGGAGGAGCTCCTACGAGCAGTACTTC. Translation: CASSYSTGRSSYEQYF.

V usage is TRBV6-5 and J usage is TRBJ1-2; D unresolved. The CDR3 totals 16 residues. Germline loops: CDR1 MNHEY, CDR2 SVGAGI. Trimming cost V 0 bases and J 5 bases, with 16 bases left between them. CDR3 amino acids: CASSYSPRPEGYGYTF. CDR3 DNA sequence: TGTGCCAGCAGTTACTCTCCCCGGCCGGAGGGTTATGGCTACACCTTC.

This clone was picked up one time. The V gene is TRBV2, the J gene TRBJ2-7; 8 positions agree with TRBD1. The junction had 14 bases not matched to a gene; V was cut back by 7 bases and J by 3 bases. The CDR3 spans 16 residues. Germline CDR1 reads SNHLY; CDR2 reads FYNNEI. For the CDR3, the DNA is TGTGCCAGCACCATTCCTACCCAGGGGGCAATCTACGAGCAGTACTTC. Its protein is CASTIPTQGAIYEQYF. Full variable domain (remainder filled in from reference TRBV2 and TRBJ2-7): EPEVTQTPSHQVTQMGQEVILRCVPISNHLYFYWYRQILGQKVEFLVSFYNNEISEKSEIFDDQFSVERPDGSNFTLKIRSTKLEDSAMYFCASTIPTQGAIYEQYFGPGTRLTVT.

This sequence joins TRBV5-3 and TRBJ1-1; D possibly corresponds to TRBD1 (5 bases). TRBV5-3 has ORF status, its function being uncertain. The ends were cut back, 5 bases at V and 1 base at J, with 15 bases in the middle. This CDR3 spans 15 amino acids. The CDR3 loop is CARRVGGTENTEAFF. The CDR3 DNA sequence: TGTGCCAGAAGGGTTGGAGGGACGGAGAACACTGAAGCTTTCTTT.

The J gene is TRBJ2-1, the V gene TRBV6-1; 9 bases agree with TRBD1. From germline, CDR1 is MNHNS and CDR2 SASEGT. This CDR3 has 15 amino acids. The ends lost 6 bases at V and 4 bases at J; junction bases unmatched: 7. CDR3 DNA sequence: TGTGCCAGCAGCGACCGGGACAGGGCTTACAATGAGCAGTTCTTC. Its protein product is CASSDRDRAYNEQFF.

This clone was seen once. V usage is TRBV28 and J usage is TRBJ1-2, with TRBD1 as a possible D gene (5 bases). V lost 6 bases and J lost 0, with 14 bases in between. Germline assignment: CDR1 MDHEN and CDR2 SYDVKM. The CDR3 length is 15 residues. The CDR3 region is CASSLVPGSNYGYTF. CDR3 DNA sequence: TGTGCCAGCAGCTTGGTCCCAGGGTCTAACTATGGCTACACCTTC.

This clone showed up just once. The gene calls are TRBV4-1 and TRBJ2-7; 9 bases agree with TRBD2. CDR3 length equals 15 residues. The germline V gene encodes CDR1 MGHRA and CDR2 YSYEKL. The junction had 12 bases not matched to a gene; V was cut back by 3 bases and J by 9 bases. The CDR3 loop reads CASSHEREELSVQYF. The CDR3 nucleotides read TGCGCCAGCAGCCATGAGCGGGAGGAACTGAGTGTGCAGTACTTC.